This TCR beta chain was identified during a study of cytomegalovirus exposure and HLA in healthy donors. CDR1 is MGHRA and CDR2 is YSYEKL in the germline V gene. After removal of 8 bases from V and 5 bases from J, the junction contained 8 bases not matched to a gene. The CDR3 runs to 13 residues. PCR primers comprised 60 Vbeta and 13 Jbeta primers. This table comes from immunoSEQ multiplex PCR, and its TCRdb copy is limited to in-frame clones, with some not included. The table lists under 120,000 clones, 70% of them singletons, with approximately 11% in the top ten. The chain recombines TRBV4-1 with TRBJ1-1; 7 bases fit TRBD1. The sequenced sample was PBMCs. The receptor's source is a man aged 40-55 years in good health and CMV-seropositive. CDR3 sequence (DNA): TGCGCCAGCCTGGGGCAGGGGGTGACTGAAGCTTTCTTT. Protein product: CASLGQGVTEAFF.